Here is one T cell receptor beta chain with its context. These data belong to a study of T cells after yellow fever vaccination. Germline V gives CDR1 SGDLS, CDR2 YYNGEE. The CDR3 consists of 15 residues. After removal of 3 bases from V and 3 bases from J, the junction contained 6 bases not matched to a gene. TCRdb re-called the 5' RACE reads through MiXCR, storing one row per CDR3 protein. The sample yields roughly 96,000 distinct CDR3 sequences, almost 9% seen once. This TCR came from a man between 18 and 29 years old who received the YFV17D yellow fever vaccine. Source: CD8+ T cells not binding an NS4B(214-222) dextramer, sorted from PBMCs, taken approximately 15 days after the first yellow fever vaccination. The rearrangement uses TRBV9 and TRBJ1-2; 9 nucleotides match TRBD1. The CDR3 sequence: CASSGRGQGHYGYTF. DNA for the CDR3: TGTGCCAGCAGCGGTAGAGGACAGGGGCACTATGGCTACACCTTC.